These T cell receptor beta chains were read from a single sample in a study of STAT3 mutations in large granular lymphocyte leukemia. Sequencing used immunoSEQ multiplex PCR; TCRdb keeps in-frame clones, though not all of them. Counted here are fewer than 20,000 clones, over 90% occurring once; the ten biggest clones make up around 8.6%. The specimen sequenced was peripheral blood mononuclear cells. Receptors originate from a woman aged 45-65 years with T-cell large granular lymphocyte leukemia. Some clones in this sample may be carry-over from other donors' samples. Each CDR3 is given with its conserved first and last residue. The D gene is left open where the match is weak. A clone size is listed for some rows: how often the clone was seen (once, few, many), or a class if it is expanded.

clone_size | cdr3_length | j_call | d_call | v_call | cdr3_nt | cdr3_aa
NA | 17 | TRBJ2-5 | TRBD2 | TRBV18 | TGTGCCAGCTCACCACCGAGGGCTAGCGGGTACCAAGAGACCCAGTACTTC | CASSPPRASGYQETQYF
once | 13 | TRBJ2-7 | NA | TRBV7-2 | TGTGCCAGCAGCCCGGGACCTACCTACGAGCAGTACTTC | CASSPGPTYEQYF
NA | 15 | TRBJ2-7 | NA | TRBV6-5 | TGTGCCAGCAGTTACGTCCAGGGGCTCCCCTACGAGCAGTACTTC | CASSYVQGLPYEQYF
NA | 14 | TRBJ2-7 | NA | TRBV6-1 | TGTGCCAGCAGTGAAACTACGTATCCCTACGAGCAGTACTTC | CASSETTYPYEQYF
few | 16 | TRBJ2-7 | TRBD1 | TRBV4-3 | TGCGCCAGCAGCCAAGACAGGTGGGACAGGATCTACGAGCAGTACTTC | CASSQDRWDRIYEQYF
NA | 15 | TRBJ1-2 | NA | TRBV7-2 | TGTGCCAGCAGCTTAGCGAACAGCCTATTTGGCGGCTACACCTTC | CASSLANSLFGGYTF
NA | 12 | TRBJ1-2 | NA | TRBV7-2 | TGTGCCAGCAGCCCCGGACTTAGGGGCTACACCTTC | CASSPGLRGYTF
once | 13 | TRBJ2-2 | NA | TRBV7-3 | TGTGCCAGCAGTCTAGTGGTATCCGGGGAGCTGTTTTTT | CASSLVVSGELFF
NA | 16 | TRBJ2-1 | NA | TRBV1 | TGCACCAGCAGCCAGGGGGACGGTGGCTCCTACAATGAGCAGTTCTTC | CTSSQGDGGSYNEQFF
NA | 14 | TRBJ2-2 | NA | TRBV29-1 | TGCAGCGTTGATGGCGGCACAAACACCGGGGAGCTGTTTTTT | CSVDGGTNTGELFF
NA | 15 | TRBJ1-3 | NA | TRBV5-1 | TGCGCCAGCAGCTTGGGAGGTGGTTCTGGAAACACCATATATTTT | CASSLGGGSGNTIYF
NA | 14 | TRBJ2-5 | NA | TRBV18 | TGTGCCAGCTCCCCTCAAGGGTCTGTTGAGACCCAGTACTTC | CASSPQGSVETQYF
NA | 16 | TRBJ1-1 | NA | TRBV4-3 | TGCGCCAGCAGCCAAGCGTTGTCTCTGCCGAACACTGAAGCTTTCTTT | CASSQALSLPNTEAFF
NA | 14 | TRBJ2-1 | NA | TRBV7-3 | TGTGCCAGCAGCTTATTTATTCGGGGCACTGAGCAGTTCTTC | CASSLFIRGTEQFF
NA | 13 | TRBJ2-7 | TRBD2 | TRBV7-9 | TGTGCCAGCTCGGGGGGACCCCCCTACGAGCAGTACTTC | CASSGGPPYEQYF
NA | 17 | TRBJ2-2 | NA | TRBV5-1 | TGCGCCAGCAGCTTGGGCCACCGGGACTTGAACACCGGGGAGCTGTTTTTT | CASSLGHRDLNTGELFF
NA | 15 | TRBJ1-1 | TRBD1 | TRBV25-1 | TGTGCCAGCAGTCGAGGGCGACAGGGAGGGACTGAAGCTTTCTTT | CASSRGRQGGTEAFF
NA | 16 | TRBJ2-6 | NA | TRBV4-2 | TGTGCCAGCAGCCAGGAAAGGGGCTCTGGGGCCAACGTCCTGACTTTC | CASSQERGSGANVLTF
NA | 14 | TRBJ1-5 | NA | TRBV28 | TGTGCCAGCAGTGACTCGGGGGGCAATCAGCCCCAGCATTTT | CASSDSGGNQPQHF
once | 14 | TRBJ2-5 | NA | TRBV2 | TGTGCCAGCAGTGACCTACAGTCACAAGAGACCCAGTACTTC | CASSDLQSQETQYF
NA | 14 | TRBJ1-2 | NA | TRBV7-9 | TGTGCCAGCAGCTTAGCCGGTACAGCCTATGGCTACACCTTC | CASSLAGTAYGYTF
NA | 11 | TRBJ2-5 | NA | TRBV6-9 | TGTGCCAGCCGGGGTGGCGAGACCCAGTACTTC | CASRGGETQYF
NA | 13 | TRBJ1-4 | NA | TRBV7-9 | TGTGCAGCTAGGACAGAGCATAATGAAAAACTGTTTTTT | CAARTEHNEKLFF
NA | 15 | TRBJ2-2 | TRBD2 | TRBV12-5 | TGTGCTAGTGGTTTTGGACTAGCGGGAGCTGGGGAGCTGTTTTTT | CASGFGLAGAGELFF
NA | 15 | TRBJ2-3 | TRBD1 | TRBV5-1 | TGCGCCAGCAGCTTGGCGACAGGGGGCTCCGATACGCAGTATTTT | CASSLATGGSDTQYF
NA | 15 | TRBJ1-3 | NA | TRBV18 | TGTGCCAGCTCATCAACAGGATTCTCTGGAAACACCATATATTTT | CASSSTGFSGNTIYF
NA | 15 | TRBJ2-1 | NA | TRBV7-9 | TGTGCCAGCAGCTTAGGCAGCGGTCCCTACAATGAGCAGTTCTTC | CASSLGSGPYNEQFF
NA | 15 | TRBJ1-3 | TRBD1 | TRBV6-6 | TGTGCCAGCAGTTCACAGGGGGCTCATGGAAACACCATATATTTT | CASSSQGAHGNTIYF
NA | 15 | TRBJ1-2 | NA | TRBV5-1 | TGCGCCAGCAGCTTGATATCCGGACAAGACTATGGCTACACCTTC | CASSLISGQDYGYTF
NA | 13 | TRBJ1-4 | NA | TRBV6-7 | TGTGCCCCCAACCCTGGTTCGGATGAAAAACTGTTTTTT | CAPNPGSDEKLFF
NA | 16 | TRBJ1-1 | NA | TRBV6-1 | TGTGCCAGCAGTGACCCACAGGGACCAATGAACACTGAAGCTTTCTTT | CASSDPQGPMNTEAFF
NA | 14 | TRBJ1-1 | TRBD1 | TRBV6-1 | TGTGCCAGCAGACCGACAGGGGGGGGCACTGAAGCTTTCTTT | CASRPTGGGTEAFF
NA | 15 | TRBJ2-1 | NA | TRBV27 | TGTGCCAGCAGTTTATGGGACCGTACAGCGAATGAGCAGTTCTTC | CASSLWDRTANEQFF
NA | 12 | TRBJ2-2 | NA | TRBV6-5 | TGTGCCAGCAGCCAGAACACCGGGGAGCTGTTTTTT | CASSQNTGELFF
NA | 14 | TRBJ2-3 | NA | TRBV7-2 | TGTGCCAGCAGCTTAGAGCGGTGGGCAGATACGCAGTATTTT | CASSLERWADTQYF
NA | 20 | TRBJ1-4 | TRBD1 | TRBV18 | TGTGCCAGCTCACCACAGAGACGACAGGGATTTCGGCCAACTAATGAAAAACTGTTTTTT | CASSPQRRQGFRPTNEKLFF
NA | 16 | TRBJ2-1 | NA | TRBV18 | TGTGCCAGCTCACCCCTAGGGAGCGCCCGTACCAATGAGCAGTTCTTC | CASSPLGSARTNEQFF